This T cell receptor beta chain was sequenced during a study of a mutant IDH1 vaccine in newly diagnosed glioma. Study overall: A roughly 60% male, approximately 40% female split and a mean age of roughly 44 years characterized treated patients.

Sequencing was performed with immunoSEQ multiplex PCR; in TCRdb, only in-frame clones are kept and a portion is missing. This sample has 50,000 to 70,000 clones, with about 81% found just once. Findings and caveats of the study: Alterations occurring in top peripheral T cell clonotypes seemed unrelated to pseudoprogression.

Described time point: week 23, last vaccination. In every dose of vaccine, 300 ug of mutant IDH1 20-mer peptide was given alongside topical imiquimod. Donors had new WHO grade 3 or 4 IDH1-mutant, ATRX-lost astrocytomas. As for this clone: The antigen is undetermined.

This receptor was obtained from a woman aged 40 to 55 with glioma. Some clones in this sample may be carry-over from other donors' samples. Specimen: PBMCs, collected from a glioma patient whose treatment included an IDH1 peptide vaccine.

The CDR3 protein is CASRPQGAPSYEQYF. CDR3 DNA: TGTGCCAGTAGGCCACAGGGGGCCCCCTCCTACGAGCAGTACTTC. J is TRBJ2-7 and V is TRBV19, with 9 bases aligning to TRBD1. V shed 6 bases and J 0 bases; nucleotides not matched to a gene: 6. CDR1 LNHDA and CDR2 SQIVND come from the germline V gene (reference sequence). The CDR3 has 15 amino acids.